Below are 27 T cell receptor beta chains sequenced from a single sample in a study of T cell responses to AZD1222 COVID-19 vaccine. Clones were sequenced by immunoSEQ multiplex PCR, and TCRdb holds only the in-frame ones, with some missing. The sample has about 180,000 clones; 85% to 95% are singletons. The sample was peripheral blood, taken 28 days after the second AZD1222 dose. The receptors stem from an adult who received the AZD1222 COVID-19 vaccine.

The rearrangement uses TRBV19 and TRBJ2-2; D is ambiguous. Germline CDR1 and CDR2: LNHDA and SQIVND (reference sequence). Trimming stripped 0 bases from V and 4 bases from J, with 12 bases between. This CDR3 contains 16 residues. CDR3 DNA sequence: TGTGCCAGTAGTATAGATTTTACCATGAGCACCGGGGAGCTGTTTTTT. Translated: CASSIDFTMSTGELFF.

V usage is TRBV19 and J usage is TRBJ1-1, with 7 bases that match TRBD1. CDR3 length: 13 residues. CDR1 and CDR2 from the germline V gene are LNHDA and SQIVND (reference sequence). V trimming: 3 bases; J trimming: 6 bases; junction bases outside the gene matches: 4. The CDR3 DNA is TGTGCCAGTAGTATCTCGACAGGGCCTGAAGCTTTCTTT. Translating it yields CASSISTGPEAFF. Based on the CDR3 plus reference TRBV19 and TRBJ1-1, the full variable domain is DGGITQSPKYLFRKEGQNVTLSCEQNLNHDAMYWYRQDPGQGLRLIYYSQIVNDFQKGDIAEGYSVSREKKESFPLTVTSAQKNPTAFYLCASSISTGPEAFFGQGTRLTVV.

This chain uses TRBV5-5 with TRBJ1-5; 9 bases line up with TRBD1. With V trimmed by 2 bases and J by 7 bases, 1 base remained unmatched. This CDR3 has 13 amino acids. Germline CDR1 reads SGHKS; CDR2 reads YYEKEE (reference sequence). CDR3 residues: CASSLDRGQPQHF. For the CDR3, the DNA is TGTGCCAGCAGCTTAGACAGGGGGCAGCCCCAGCATTTT.

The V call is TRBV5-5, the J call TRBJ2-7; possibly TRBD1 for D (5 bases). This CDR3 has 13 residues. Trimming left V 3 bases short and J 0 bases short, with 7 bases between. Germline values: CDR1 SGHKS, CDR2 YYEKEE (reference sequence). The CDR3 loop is CASSWGNSYEQYF. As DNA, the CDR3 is TGTGCCAGCAGCTGGGGCAACTCCTACGAGCAGTACTTC.

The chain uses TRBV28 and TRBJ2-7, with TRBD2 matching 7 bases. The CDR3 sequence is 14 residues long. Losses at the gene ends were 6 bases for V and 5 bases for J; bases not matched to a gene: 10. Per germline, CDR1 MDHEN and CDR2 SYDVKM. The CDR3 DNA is TGTGCCAGCAGGGCCCCCGGCGGGAGCCACGAGCAGTACTTC. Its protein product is CASRAPGGSHEQYF.

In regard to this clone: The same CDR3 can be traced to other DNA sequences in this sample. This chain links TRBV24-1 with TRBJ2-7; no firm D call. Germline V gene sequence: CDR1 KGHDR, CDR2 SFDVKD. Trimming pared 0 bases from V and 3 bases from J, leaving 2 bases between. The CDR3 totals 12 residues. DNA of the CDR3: TGTGCCACCAGTGATTTGGGCTACGAGCAGTACTTC. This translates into CATSDLGYEQYF.

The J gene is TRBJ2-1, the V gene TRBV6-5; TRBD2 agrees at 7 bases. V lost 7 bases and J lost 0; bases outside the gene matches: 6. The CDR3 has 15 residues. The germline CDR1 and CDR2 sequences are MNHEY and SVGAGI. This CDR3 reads CASTRAGSSYNEQFF. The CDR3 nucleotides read TGTGCCAGCACCAGAGCGGGGAGCTCCTACAATGAGCAGTTCTTC.

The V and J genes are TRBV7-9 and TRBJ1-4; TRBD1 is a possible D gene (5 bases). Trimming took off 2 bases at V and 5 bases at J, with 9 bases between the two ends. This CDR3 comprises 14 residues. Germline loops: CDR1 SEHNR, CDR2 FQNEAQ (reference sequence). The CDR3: CASSLRAGNEKLFF. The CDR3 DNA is TGTGCCAGCAGCTTAAGGGCAGGGAATGAAAAACTGTTTTTT. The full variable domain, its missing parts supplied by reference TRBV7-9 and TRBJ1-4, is DTGVSQNPRHKITKRGQNVTFRCDPISEHNRLYWYRQTLGQGPEFLTYFQNEAQLEKSRLLSDRFSAERPKGSFSTLEIQRTEQGDSAMYLCASSLRAGNEKLFFGSGTQLSVL.

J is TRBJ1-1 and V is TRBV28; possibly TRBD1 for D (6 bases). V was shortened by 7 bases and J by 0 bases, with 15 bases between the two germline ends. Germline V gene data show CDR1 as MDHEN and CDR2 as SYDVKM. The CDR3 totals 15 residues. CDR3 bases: TGTGCCAGCACCCCGAGGGGGTTCCTGAACACTGAAGCTTTCTTT. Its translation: CASTPRGFLNTEAFF.

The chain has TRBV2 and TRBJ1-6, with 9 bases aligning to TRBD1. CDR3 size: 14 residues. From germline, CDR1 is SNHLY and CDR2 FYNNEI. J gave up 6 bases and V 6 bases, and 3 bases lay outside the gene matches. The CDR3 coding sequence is TGTGCCAGCAGGAGGGGACAGGGTAATTCACCCCTCCACTTT. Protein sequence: CASRRGQGNSPLHF.

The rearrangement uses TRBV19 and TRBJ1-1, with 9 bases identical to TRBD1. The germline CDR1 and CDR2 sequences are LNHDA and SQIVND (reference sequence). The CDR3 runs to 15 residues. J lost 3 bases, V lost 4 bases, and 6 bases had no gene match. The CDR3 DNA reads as TGTGCCAGTAGTACGTCGGGACAGGGCGACACTGAAGCTTTCTTT. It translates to CASSTSGQGDTEAFF.

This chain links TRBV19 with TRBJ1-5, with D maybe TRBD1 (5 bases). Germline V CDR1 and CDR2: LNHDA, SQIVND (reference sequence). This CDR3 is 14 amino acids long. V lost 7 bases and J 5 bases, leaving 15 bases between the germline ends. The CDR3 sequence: CASNPVQGHQPQHF. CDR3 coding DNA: TGTGCCAGTAACCCGGTGCAGGGACATCAGCCCCAGCATTTT.

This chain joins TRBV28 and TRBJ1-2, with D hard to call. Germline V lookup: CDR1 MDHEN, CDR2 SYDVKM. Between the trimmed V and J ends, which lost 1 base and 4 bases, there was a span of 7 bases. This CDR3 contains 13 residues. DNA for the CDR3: TGTGCCAGCAGTTTATCGCTTCTCTATGGCTACACCTTC. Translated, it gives CASSLSLLYGYTF.

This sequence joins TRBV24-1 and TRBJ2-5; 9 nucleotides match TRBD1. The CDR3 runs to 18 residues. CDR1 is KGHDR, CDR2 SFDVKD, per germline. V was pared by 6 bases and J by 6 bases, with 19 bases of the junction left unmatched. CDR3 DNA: TGTGCCACCAGTAAGTCCGGGACAGGGAGTCTTTTTAGGCAGACCCAGTACTTC. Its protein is CATSKSGTGSLFRQTQYF.

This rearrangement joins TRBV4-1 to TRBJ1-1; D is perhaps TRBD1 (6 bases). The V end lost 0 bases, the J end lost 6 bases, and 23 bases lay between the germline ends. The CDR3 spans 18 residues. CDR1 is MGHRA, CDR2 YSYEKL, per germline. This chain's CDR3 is CASSQDHRATLRSPEAFF. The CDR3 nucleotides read TGCGCCAGCAGCCAAGATCACAGGGCGACTCTGCGGAGCCCTGAAGCTTTCTTT.

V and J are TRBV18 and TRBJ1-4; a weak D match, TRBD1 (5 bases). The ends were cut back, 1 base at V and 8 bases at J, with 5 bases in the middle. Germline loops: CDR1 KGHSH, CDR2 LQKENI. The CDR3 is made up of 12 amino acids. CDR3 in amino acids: CASSPRQEKLFF. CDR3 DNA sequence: TGTGCCAGCTCACCACGACAGGAAAAACTGTTTTTT.

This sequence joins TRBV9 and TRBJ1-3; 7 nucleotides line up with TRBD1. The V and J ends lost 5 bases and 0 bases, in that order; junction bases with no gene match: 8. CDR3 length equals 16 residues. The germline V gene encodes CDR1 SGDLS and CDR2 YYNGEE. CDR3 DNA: TGTGCCAGCAGTTCCCTAGGGGGCTACTCTGGAAACACCATATATTTT. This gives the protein CASSSLGGYSGNTIYF.

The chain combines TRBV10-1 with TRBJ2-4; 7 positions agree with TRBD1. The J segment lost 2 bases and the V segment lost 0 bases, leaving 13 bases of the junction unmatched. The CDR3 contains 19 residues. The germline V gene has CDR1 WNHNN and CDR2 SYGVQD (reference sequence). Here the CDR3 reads CASSESGTAAFGPKNIQYF. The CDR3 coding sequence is TGCGCCAGCAGTGAGTCCGGGACAGCAGCCTTTGGCCCCAAAAACATTCAGTACTTC.

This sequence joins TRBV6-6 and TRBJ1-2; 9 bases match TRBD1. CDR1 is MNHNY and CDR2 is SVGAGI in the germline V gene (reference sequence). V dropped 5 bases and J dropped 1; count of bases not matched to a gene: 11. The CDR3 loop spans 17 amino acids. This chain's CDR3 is CASSHLISGQGNYGYTF. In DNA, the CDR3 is TGTGCCAGCAGTCACCTTATTTCGGGACAGGGTAACTATGGCTACACCTTC.

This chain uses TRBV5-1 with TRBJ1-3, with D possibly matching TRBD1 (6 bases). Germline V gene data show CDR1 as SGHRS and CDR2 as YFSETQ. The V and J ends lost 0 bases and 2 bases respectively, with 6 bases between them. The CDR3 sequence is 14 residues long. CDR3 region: CASSLDRAGNTIYF. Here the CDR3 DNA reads TGCGCCAGCAGCTTGGACAGGGCTGGAAACACCATATATTTT.

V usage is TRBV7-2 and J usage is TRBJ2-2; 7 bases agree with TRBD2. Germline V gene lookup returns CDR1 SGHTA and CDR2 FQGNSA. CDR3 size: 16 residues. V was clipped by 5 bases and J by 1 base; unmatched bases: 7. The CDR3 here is CASSPAGRGNTGELFF. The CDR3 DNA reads TGTGCCAGCAGCCCAGCGGGGAGAGGGAACACCGGGGAGCTGTTTTTT.

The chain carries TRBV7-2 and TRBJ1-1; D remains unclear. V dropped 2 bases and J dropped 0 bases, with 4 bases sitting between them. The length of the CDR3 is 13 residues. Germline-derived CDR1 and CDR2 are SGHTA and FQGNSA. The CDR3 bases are TGTGCCAGCAGCTTATACCTGAACACTGAAGCTTTCTTT. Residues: CASSLYLNTEAFF.

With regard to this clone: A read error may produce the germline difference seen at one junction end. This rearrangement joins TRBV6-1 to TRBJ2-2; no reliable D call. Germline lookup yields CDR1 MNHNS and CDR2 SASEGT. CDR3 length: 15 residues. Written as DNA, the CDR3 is TGTGCCAGCAGCGAAGGATCACTTTGGGCCGGGGAGCTGTTTTTT. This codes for CASSEGSLWAGELFF.

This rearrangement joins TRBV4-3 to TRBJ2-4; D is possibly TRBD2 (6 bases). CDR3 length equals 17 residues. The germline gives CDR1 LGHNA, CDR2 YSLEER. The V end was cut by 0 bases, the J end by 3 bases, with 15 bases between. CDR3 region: CASSQEIGGSGKNIQYF. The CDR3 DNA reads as TGCGCCAGCAGCCAAGAGATTGGGGGGAGTGGCAAAAACATTCAGTACTTC.

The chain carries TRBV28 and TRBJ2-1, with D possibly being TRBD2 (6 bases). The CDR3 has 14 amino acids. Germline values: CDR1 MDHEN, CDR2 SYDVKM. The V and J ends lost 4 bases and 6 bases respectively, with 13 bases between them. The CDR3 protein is CASSSWGLFNEQFF. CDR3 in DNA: TGTGCCAGCAGTTCTTGGGGACTCTTCAATGAGCAGTTCTTC. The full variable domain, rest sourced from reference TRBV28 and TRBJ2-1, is DVKVTQSSRYLVKRTGEKVFLECVQDMDHENMFWYRQDPGLGLRLIYFSYDVKMKEKGDIPEGYSVSREKKERFSLILESASTNQTSMYLCASSSWGLFNEQFFGPGTRLTVL.

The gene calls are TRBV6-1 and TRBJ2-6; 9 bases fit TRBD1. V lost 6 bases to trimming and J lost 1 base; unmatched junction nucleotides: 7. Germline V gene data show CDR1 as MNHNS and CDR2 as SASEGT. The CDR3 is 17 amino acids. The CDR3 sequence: CASRETGGRSGANVLTF. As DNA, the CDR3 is TGTGCCAGCAGGGAAACAGGGGGCAGGTCTGGGGCCAACGTCCTGACTTTC.

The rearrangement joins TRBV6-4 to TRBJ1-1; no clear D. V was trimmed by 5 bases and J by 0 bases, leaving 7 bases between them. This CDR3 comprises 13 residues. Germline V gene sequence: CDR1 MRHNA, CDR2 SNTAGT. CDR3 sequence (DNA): TGTGCCAGCAGTCCCACTCTGAACACTGAAGCTTTCTTT. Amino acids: CASSPTLNTEAFF.